This T cell receptor beta chain was recorded in a study of blood T cells in healthy people across ages. About the study: Per two T cells, about one barcoded beta molecule was captured through template switching.

Sample-barcoded 5' priming and a J-beta primer mix drove a second PCR of roughly 6 to 12 cycles. Each TCR beta cDNA got a 12-nucleotide random molecular identifier. One entry per CDR3 protein, called by TCRdb with MiXCR from the 5' RACE reads. Of 1.5 million to 2 million distinct CDR3 sequences listed, just under 50% are singletons. Germline V gives CDR1 SGHRS, CDR2 YFSETQ. The CDR3 is 16 amino acids. Deletions cut 0 bases from V and 1 base from J, with 8 bases between. For this clonotype: What it binds is not known.

Study results and caveats: Diversity figures based on one million T cells were deemed too low.

V gene TRBV5-1 combines with J gene TRBJ1-6, with D unresolved. The receptor comes from a woman aged 40 to 49 in good health. Sequencing used blood. CDR3 DNA: TGCGCCAGCAGCTTGGCCGTGGCATCCTATAATTCACCCCTCCACTTT. Translation: CASSLAVASYNSPLHF.